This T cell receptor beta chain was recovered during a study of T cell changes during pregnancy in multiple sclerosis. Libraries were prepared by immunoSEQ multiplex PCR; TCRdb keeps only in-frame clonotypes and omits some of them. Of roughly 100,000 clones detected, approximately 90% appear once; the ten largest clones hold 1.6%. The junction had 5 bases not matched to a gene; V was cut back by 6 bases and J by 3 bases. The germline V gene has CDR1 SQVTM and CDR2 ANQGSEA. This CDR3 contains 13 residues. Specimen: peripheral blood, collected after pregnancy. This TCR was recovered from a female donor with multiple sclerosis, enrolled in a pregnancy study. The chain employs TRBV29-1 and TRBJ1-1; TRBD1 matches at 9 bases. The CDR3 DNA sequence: TGCAGCGTGGACAGGGGCAGTGACACTGAAGCTTTCTTT. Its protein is CSVDRGSDTEAFF.